These 32 T cell receptor beta chains were all obtained from the same sample, sequenced in a study of cytomegalovirus exposure and HLA in healthy donors. PCR involved 60 Vbeta and 13 Jbeta primers. Data came from immunoSEQ multiplex PCR; TCRdb stores just in-frame clones and leaves some out. The table includes roughly 200,000 clones, 65% to 80% detected once. The sequenced sample was PBMCs. These receptors were taken from a woman aged 30 to 39 in good health and CMV-seropositive.

The J gene is TRBJ2-7, the V gene TRBV7-2; TRBD1 matches 9 bases. Germline V lookup: CDR1 SGHTA, CDR2 FQGNSA. The CDR3 has 14 residues. The J segment lost 5 bases and the V segment lost 5 bases, leaving 7 bases of the junction unmatched. The CDR3, as DNA: TGTGCCAGCAGCCGCCGGGACAGGGTGAACGAGCAGTACTTC. This encodes CASSRRDRVNEQYF.

The chain is built from TRBV29-1 and TRBJ1-3; D is unclear. Trimming took off 5 bases at V and 0 bases at J, with 11 bases between the two ends. Germline assignment: CDR1 SQVTM and CDR2 ANQGSEA. The CDR3 extends over 14 amino acids. The DNA of the CDR3 is TGCAGCGTTCTAGGCGGGAACTCTGGAAACACCATATATTTT. Its protein is CSVLGGNSGNTIYF.

The chain uses TRBV7-9 and TRBJ1-3, with D perhaps TRBD1 (6 bases). The CDR3 contains 15 residues. Looked up from germline, CDR1 is SEHNR and CDR2 is FQNEAQ (reference sequence). V lost 4 bases and J 2 bases, leaving 12 bases between the germline ends. The DNA of the CDR3 is TGTGCCAGCAGCTCACAGGGTCCCACTGGAAACACCATATATTTT. Translating it yields CASSSQGPTGNTIYF.

J is TRBJ2-7 and V is TRBV11-3, with 7 bases that match TRBD2. With V trimmed by 1 base and J by 5 bases, 8 bases remained unmatched. The CDR3 covers 15 residues. CDR1 is SGHNT and CDR2 is YENEEA in the germline V gene. The CDR3 spells CASSLGSSGIDEQYF. As DNA, the CDR3 is TGTGCCAGCAGCTTAGGGTCCAGCGGGATCGACGAGCAGTACTTC.

The genes are TRBV27 and TRBJ2-1, with D tentatively TRBD1 (6 bases). The CDR3 loop spans 18 amino acids. Trimming stripped 5 bases from V and 0 bases from J, with 20 bases between. The germline gives CDR1 MNHEY, CDR2 SMNVEV (reference sequence). CDR3 region: CASSTPPGQLSSYNEQFF. The DNA for the CDR3 is TGTGCCAGCAGTACACCCCCCGGACAGTTAAGCTCCTACAATGAGCAGTTCTTC.

CDR3: CSVEDGDRGNTIYF. The DNA of the CDR3 is TGCAGCGTTGAAGATGGGGACAGGGGAAACACCATATATTTT. This rearrangement joins TRBV29-1 to TRBJ1-3; 8 bases line up with TRBD1. The junction had 2 bases not matched to a gene; V was cut back by 0 bases and J by 4 bases. In germline, CDR1 is SQVTM, CDR2 ANQGSEA. The CDR3 is 14 amino acids. The full variable domain, in which reference TRBV29-1 and TRBJ1-3 provide the parts outside the CDR3, is SAVISQKPSRDICQRGTSLTIQCQVDSQVTMMFWYRQQPGQSLTLIATANQGSEATYESGFVIDKFPISRPNLTFSTLTVSNMSPEDSSIYLCSVEDGDRGNTIYFGEGSWLTVV.

This chain links TRBV9 with TRBJ2-7; the match to TRBD2 covers 14 bases. The CDR3 totals 14 residues. The V gene's germline CDR1 is SGDLS and CDR2 YYNGEE. Germline trimming cut 3 bases from V and 6 bases from J; bases unmatched to any gene: 2. The CDR3 DNA sequence: TGTGCCAGCAGCGGACTAGCGGGAGGGGTCGAGCAGTACTTC. Its translation is CASSGLAGGVEQYF.

This clone showed up just a few times. This rearrangement joins TRBV5-4 to TRBJ2-7; 9 bases are shared with TRBD1. The V and J ends lost 6 bases and 3 bases, in that order; junction bases with no gene match: 7. Germline loops: CDR1 SGHNT, CDR2 YYREEE (reference sequence). This CDR3 is built from 14 residues. Here the CDR3 reads CASNKRDRDYEQYF. The CDR3 DNA sequence: TGTGCCAGCAACAAACGGGACAGGGACTACGAGCAGTACTTC.

For this clone: An end of the junction does not agree with germline; a read error may underlie this. The CDR3 bases are TGCAGTGCTAGAGATCAGGGTTCGATAGCTTTC. The encoded protein is CSARDQGSIAF. This chain links TRBV20-1 with TRBJ2-6; D is possibly TRBD1 (5 bases). Germline assignment: CDR1 DFQATT and CDR2 SNEGSKA (reference sequence). The CDR3 runs 11 residues.

The gene calls are TRBV12-5 and TRBJ1-2; a possible D gene is TRBD1 (6 bases). Between the trimmed V and J ends, which lost 3 bases and 2 bases, there was a span of 13 bases. The CDR3 sequence is 15 residues long. Germline-derived CDR1 and CDR2 are LGHNT and FRNRAP. The CDR3 reads CASGLGGKQNYGYTF. CDR3 coding DNA: TGTGCTAGTGGTTTAGGGGGAAAACAGAACTATGGCTACACCTTC.

This clone was counted a few times. CDR3 amino acids: CASSLVLAGDSKFF. CDR3 in DNA: TGTGCCAGCAGCTTGGTACTAGCGGGAGATTCAAAGTTCTTC. The gene calls are TRBV5-5 and TRBJ2-1; the match to TRBD2 covers 11 bases. V lost 0 bases and J lost 14; bases outside the gene matches: 7. This CDR3 region has 14 residues. CDR1 SGHKS and CDR2 YYEKEE come from the germline V gene (reference sequence).

The genes are TRBV27 and TRBJ1-1; TRBD1 matches at 8 bases. Trimming at V came to 5 bases and at J to 3 bases, leaving 11 bases not matched to a gene. This CDR3 is 16 amino acids long. Germline V CDR1 and CDR2: MNHEY, SMNVEV (reference sequence). The CDR3 DNA sequence: TGTGCCAGCAGTCCACAGGGGGTACGTACGTACACTGAAGCTTTCTTT. It translates to CASSPQGVRTYTEAFF.

This rearrangement joins TRBV5-1 to TRBJ2-5; 12 bases are shared with TRBD2. J gave up 2 bases and V 2 bases, and 1 base lay outside the gene matches. This CDR3 comprises 15 residues. Germline V gives CDR1 SGHRS, CDR2 YFSETQ. The CDR3 region is CASSLTSGRQETQYF. The CDR3 DNA follows: TGCGCCAGCAGCTTAACTAGCGGGAGGCAAGAGACCCAGTACTTC.

V and J are TRBV12-5 and TRBJ2-3, with 8 bases lining up with TRBD2. V gave up 7 bases and J gave up 4 bases; unmatched junction bases: 7. The V gene's germline CDR1 is LGHNT and CDR2 FRNRAP. The CDR3 totals 14 residues. The CDR3 bases are TGTGCTAGTGCCCGAGCGGGAGTTCCAGATACGCAGTATTTT. This gives the protein CASARAGVPDTQYF. The entire variable domain, with the rest obtained from reference TRBV12-5 and TRBJ2-3, is as follows: DARVTQTPRHKVTEMGQEVTMRCQPILGHNTVFWYRQTMMQGLELLAYFRNRAPLDDSGMPKDRFSAEMPDATLATLKIQPSEPRDSAVYFCASARAGVPDTQYFGPGTRLTVL.

The chain uses TRBV5-1 and TRBJ1-4, with 8 bases lining up with TRBD1. V lost 4 bases to trimming and J lost 11 bases; unmatched junction nucleotides: 13. The germline CDR1 and CDR2 sequences are SGHRS and YFSETQ. The CDR3 consists of 15 residues. For the CDR3, the DNA is TGCGCCAGCAGCCCGGGACAGGCGGGGGTAGAGAAACTGTTTTTT. Translation: CASSPGQAGVEKLFF.

The genes are TRBV27 and TRBJ2-7; 8 nucleotides line up with TRBD2. Losses at the gene ends were 4 bases for V and 1 base for J; bases not matched to a gene: 0. The CDR3 is 13 amino acids. Germline CDR1 reads MNHEY; CDR2 reads SMNVEV (reference sequence). The CDR3 DNA is TGTGCCAGCAGTTCGGGGGGGTCCTACGAGCAGTACTTC. Amino acids: CASSSGGSYEQYF.

This clone has more than one count but fewer than ten. The chain links TRBV4-2 to TRBJ2-1; 12 nucleotides match TRBD2. The CDR3 is 19 residues long. Germline CDR1 LGHNA, CDR2 YNFKEQ. Losses at the gene ends were 1 base for V and 5 bases for J; bases not matched to a gene: 12. Here the CDR3 reads CASSQVLAGGLIGNNEQFF. DNA of the CDR3: TGTGCCAGCAGCCAAGTCCTAGCGGGGGGGCTAATTGGGAACAATGAGCAGTTCTTC.

The V and J genes are TRBV4-3 and TRBJ2-7, with TRBD1 matching over 7 bases. The germline V gene encodes CDR1 LGHNA and CDR2 YSLEER. This CDR3 is 15 amino acids long. Trimming removed 0 bases from V and 5 bases from J; junction bases left unmatched: 7. CDR3 protein: CASSQDYRGGDEQYF. CDR3 nucleotide sequence: TGCGCCAGCAGCCAAGATTACAGGGGTGGGGACGAGCAGTACTTC.

This rearrangement joins TRBV5-1 to TRBJ2-7; TRBD1 is a possible D gene (5 bases). The length of the CDR3 is 17 residues. Trimming left V 3 bases short and J 5 bases short, with 24 bases between. Per the germline V gene, CDR1 is SGHRS and CDR2 is YFSETQ. The CDR3 sequence is CASSSMPGIKVKDEQYF. CDR3 in DNA: TGCGCCAGCAGCTCGATGCCAGGGATCAAGGTTAAGGACGAGCAGTACTTC.

The J gene is TRBJ1-5, the V gene TRBV27; possible D gene TRBD1, 5 bases. CDR3 length: 16 residues. Germline assignment: CDR1 MNHEY and CDR2 SMNVEV (reference sequence). Trimming left V 7 bases short and J 5 bases short, with 21 bases between. CDR3 protein: CASTPNWRGTHQPQHF. The CDR3 region has the DNA TGTGCCAGCACCCCAAACTGGCGGGGGACCCATCAGCCCCAGCATTTT.

J is TRBJ1-1 and V is TRBV5-1, with D unclear. The CDR3 sequence is 14 residues long. V shed 8 bases and J shed 0 bases, with 14 bases lying between them. Germline V lookup: CDR1 SGHRS, CDR2 YFSETQ. The CDR3 DNA follows: TGCGCCAGTAGCGATTATGACATGAACACTGAAGCTTTCTTT. It encodes CASSDYDMNTEAFF.

The chain recombines TRBV29-1 with TRBJ2-5, with TRBD2 identical over 11 bases. Trimming took 5 bases from V and 5 from J; bases not matched to a gene: 7. This CDR3 spans 14 amino acids. Germline values: CDR1 SQVTM, CDR2 ANQGSEA. CDR3: CSVYGLAGRETQYF. The CDR3 DNA reads TGCAGCGTTTACGGACTAGCGGGTCGGGAGACCCAGTACTTC.

This clone was seen a single time. The chain joins TRBV6-5 to TRBJ1-2; 7 bases map to TRBD1. The trim removed 5 bases at V and 5 bases at J, leaving 5 bases unmatched. This CDR3 has 13 residues. Germline V gene lookup returns CDR1 MNHEY and CDR2 SVGAGI. CDR3 DNA sequence: TGTGCCAGCAGTCCGAGGGACAGTTATGGCTACACCTTC. Its translation: CASSPRDSYGYTF.

The chain recombines TRBV29-1 with TRBJ2-2; D is undetermined. In germline, CDR1 is SQVTM, CDR2 ANQGSEA. The CDR3 length is 14 residues. Between the trimmed V and J ends, which lost 2 bases and 0 bases, there was a span of 7 bases. The CDR3: CSVEPFPNTGELFF. Written as DNA, the CDR3 is TGCAGCGTTGAACCGTTTCCGAACACCGGGGAGCTGTTTTTT.

The V call is TRBV5-1, the J call TRBJ2-7; perhaps TRBD1 as D (5 bases). The germline CDR1 and CDR2 sequences are SGHRS and YFSETQ. The CDR3 sequence is 15 residues long. Trimming stripped 4 bases from V and 5 bases from J, with 19 bases between. The CDR3 spells CASSPGAGYVDEQYF. The CDR3, as DNA: TGCGCCAGCAGCCCTGGGGCAGGGTACGTGGACGAGCAGTACTTC.

This clone appeared a few times. The genes are TRBV29-1 and TRBJ2-7; 8 bases align to TRBD1. This CDR3 region has 12 residues. J lost 6 bases, V lost 6 bases, and 7 bases had no gene match. In germline, CDR1 is SQVTM, CDR2 ANQGSEA. The CDR3 here is CSVGTGLAEQYF. The CDR3 DNA reads TGCAGCGTGGGGACAGGTCTCGCCGAGCAGTACTTC.

This chain uses TRBV29-1 with TRBJ2-5; 15 bases fit TRBD2. The V and J ends lost 8 bases and 2 bases, in that order; junction bases with no gene match: 9. Germline CDR1 and CDR2: SQVTM and ANQGSEA. The CDR3 contains 16 residues. CDR3 DNA sequence: TGCAGCCTTGGGGGACTAGCGGGAGGTCGGCAAGAGACCCAGTACTTC. Its translation: CSLGGLAGGRQETQYF.

The rearrangement joins TRBV7-6 to TRBJ2-1; the match to TRBD2 covers 13 bases. Unmatched junction bases numbered 9, after V lost 5 bases and J lost 2 bases. The length of the CDR3 is 18 residues. Germline V gene sequence: CDR1 SGHVS, CDR2 FNYEAQ. The CDR3 coding sequence is TGTGCCAGCAGCGAGACTAGCGGGGGGTCCTCTACCTACAATGAGCAGTTCTTC. It is translated as CASSETSGGSSTYNEQFF.

J is TRBJ1-6 and V is TRBV6-6; TRBD1 matches 8 bases. After removal of 6 bases from V and 6 bases from J, the junction contained 4 bases not matched to a gene. Germline CDR1 and CDR2: MNHNY and SVGAGI (reference sequence). The CDR3 contains 14 residues. The CDR3 protein is CASRRTGINSPLHF. In DNA form, the CDR3 reads TGTGCCAGCAGGCGGACAGGGATTAATTCACCCCTCCACTTT.

The chain has TRBV5-1 and TRBJ1-1; D call uncertain. CDR1 and CDR2 from the germline V gene are SGHRS and YFSETQ. This CDR3 has 13 residues. Trimming took off 3 bases at V and 2 bases at J, with 8 bases between the two ends. DNA for the CDR3: TGCGCCAGCAGCTGGGCCGAAAACACTGAAGCTTTCTTT. It specifies CASSWAENTEAFF.

The chain links TRBV7-8 to TRBJ2-7; 9 bases agree with TRBD2. Germline V gives CDR1 SGHVS, CDR2 FQNEAQ. With V trimmed by 1 base and J by 0 bases, 4 bases remained unmatched. The CDR3 has 16 residues. The CDR3: CASSLGSGGPSYEQYF. In nucleotides, the CDR3 is TGTGCCAGCAGCTTAGGAAGCGGGGGGCCCTCCTACGAGCAGTACTTC.

The V gene is TRBV6-6, the J gene TRBJ1-5; no clear D. This CDR3 contains 14 residues. Looked up from germline, CDR1 is MNHNY and CDR2 is SVGAGI (reference sequence). V lost 7 bases and J lost 1, with 11 bases in between. CDR3: CASTLRVSNQPQHF. CDR3 in DNA: TGTGCCAGCACCCTCCGGGTGAGCAATCAGCCCCAGCATTTT.